The clone carrying this T cell receptor (beta chain) was seen a few times. Germline V lookup: CDR1 SGHRS, CDR2 YFSETQ. The CDR3 is 15 amino acids. The V gene lost 0 bases and the J gene lost 7 bases, with 17 bases spanning the gap. The source of the sample is a study of blood T cell repertoires in COVID-19. Authors' data handling: Nucleated cell counts were estimated from reference gene primer amplification. The assay was immunoSEQ multiplex PCR, and TCRdb's table has in-frame clones only and misses some. That table supplies the V and J calls and clone size; D and trimming were determined from the DNA. The sample lists 85,000 to 120,000 clones, 75% to 85% occurring once. Patients at the Seattle site were enrolled during active infection and followed longitudinally.

The chain joins TRBV5-1 to TRBJ2-7, with unresolved D. The material sequenced was peripheral blood. The origin of this receptor is a man aged 80 or over with COVID-19, enrolled during active disease. The CDR3 DNA follows: TGCGCCAGCAGCTTGGTTACGGATGGGTCCGGGGAGCAGTACTTC. Translating gives CASSLVTDGSGEQYF. Supplemented by reference TRBV5-1 and TRBJ2-7, the full variable domain reads KAGVTQTPRYLIKTRGQQVTLSCSPISGHRSVSWYQQTPGQGLQFLFEYFSETQRNKGNFPGRFSGRQFSNSRSEMNVSTLELGDSALYLCASSLVTDGSGEQYFGPGTRLTVT.